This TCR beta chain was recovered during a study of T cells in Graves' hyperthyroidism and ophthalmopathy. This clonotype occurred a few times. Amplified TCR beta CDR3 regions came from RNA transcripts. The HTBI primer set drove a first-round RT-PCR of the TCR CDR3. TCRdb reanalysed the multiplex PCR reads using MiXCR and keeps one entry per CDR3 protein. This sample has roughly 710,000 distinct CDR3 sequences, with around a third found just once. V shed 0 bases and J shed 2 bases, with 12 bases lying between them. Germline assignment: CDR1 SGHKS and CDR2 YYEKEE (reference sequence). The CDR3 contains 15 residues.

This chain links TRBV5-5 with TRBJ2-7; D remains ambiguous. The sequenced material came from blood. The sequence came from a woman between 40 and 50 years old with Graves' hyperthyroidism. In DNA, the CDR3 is TGTGCCAGCAGCTTGGTTGGTAGACATACCTACGAGCAGTACTTC. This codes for CASSLVGRHTYEQYF.